This paragraph covers one TCR beta chain sequence. The data were taken from a study of blood T cell repertoires in COVID-19. The data were produced by immunoSEQ multiplex PCR, yet TCRdb's version contains in-frame clones alone and is incomplete. This sample has 75,000 to 80,000 clones, with roughly nine tenths found just once. Looked up from germline, CDR1 is MRHNA and CDR2 is SNTAGT. This CDR3 has 15 residues. V lost 4 bases and J lost 7, with 19 bases in between. The source is a human donor in a cohort sampled during active COVID-19. Sequencing input: peripheral blood. The chain joins TRBV6-4 to TRBJ1-2, with a possible D match to TRBD1 (5 bases). The CDR3 loop reads CASSVNRAGSSGYTF. The CDR3, as DNA: TGTGCCAGCAGTGTCAACCGGGCAGGGTCGAGTGGCTACACCTTC.